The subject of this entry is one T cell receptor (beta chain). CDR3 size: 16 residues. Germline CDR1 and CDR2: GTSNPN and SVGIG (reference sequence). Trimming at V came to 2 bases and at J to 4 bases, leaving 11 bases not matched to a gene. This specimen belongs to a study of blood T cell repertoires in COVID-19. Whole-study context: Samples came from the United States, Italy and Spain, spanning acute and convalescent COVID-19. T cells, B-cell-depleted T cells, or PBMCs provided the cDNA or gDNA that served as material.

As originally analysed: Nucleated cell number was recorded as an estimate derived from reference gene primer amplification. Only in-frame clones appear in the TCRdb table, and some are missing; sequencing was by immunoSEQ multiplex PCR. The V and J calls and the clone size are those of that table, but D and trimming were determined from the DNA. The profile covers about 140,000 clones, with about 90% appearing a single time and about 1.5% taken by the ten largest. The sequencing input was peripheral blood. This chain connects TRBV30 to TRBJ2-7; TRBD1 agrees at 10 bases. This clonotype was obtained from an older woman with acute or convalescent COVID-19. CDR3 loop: CAWSPGRDRGRYEQYF. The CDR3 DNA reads TGTGCCTGGAGTCCCGGCCGAGACAGGGGGCGGTACGAGCAGTACTTC.